These T cell receptor beta chains were read from a single sample in a study of T-cell reconstitution after alpha-beta-depleted transplantation in children. TCRdb re-analysed the PCR reads in MiXCR, keeping a single row per CDR3 protein. The repertoire includes roughly 500,000 distinct CDR3 sequences, about 16% of them detected once, and more than 2.5% sits in the top ten. This sample comprised PBMCs from the stem cell graft donor, obtained from the stem cell graft. All receptors derive from a human donor who donated a stem cell graft to a child with acute lymphoblastic leukemia. Each CDR3 is given with its conserved first and last residue. The order of the fields is V gene, clone size, D gene, J gene, CDR3 protein, CDR3 DNA. A D gene is named only where the DNA matches it firmly. Clone size is stated in some rows and not others, as once, few, many or a class when expanded.

V gene: TRBV7-9
clone size: NA
D gene: TRBD1
J gene: TRBJ2-7
CDR3 protein: CASSFDRAANEQYF
CDR3 DNA: TGTGCCAGCAGCTTCGACAGGGCCGCCAACGAGCAGTACTTC

V gene: TRBV12-3/TRBV12-4
clone size: once
D gene: TRBD2
J gene: TRBJ2-3
CDR3 protein: CASSLSGIPDTQYF
CDR3 DNA: TGTGCCAGCAGTTTAAGCGGGATACCAGATACGCAGTATTTT

V gene: TRBV7-9
clone size: NA
D gene: TRBD2
J gene: TRBJ2-3
CDR3 protein: CASSQTSGTEDTQYF
CDR3 DNA: TGTGCCAGCAGCCAAACTAGCGGGACGGAAGATACGCAGTATTTT

V gene: TRBV12-3/TRBV12-4
clone size: NA
D gene: NA
J gene: TRBJ2-2
CDR3 protein: CASGVGVHTGELFF
CDR3 DNA: TGTGCCAGTGGGGTGGGGGTTCACACCGGGGAGCTGTTTTTT

V gene: TRBV4-2
clone size: NA
D gene: TRBD1
J gene: TRBJ1-1
CDR3 protein: CASSHGQGARGYTEAFF
CDR3 DNA: TGTGCCAGCAGCCACGGACAGGGGGCAAGAGGGTACACTGAAGCTTTCTTT

V gene: TRBV9
clone size: few
D gene: NA
J gene: TRBJ2-6
CDR3 protein: CASSVEAWAGANVLTF
CDR3 DNA: TGTGCCAGCAGCGTAGAGGCCTGGGCTGGGGCCAACGTCCTGACTTTC

V gene: TRBV6-1
clone size: few
D gene: NA
J gene: TRBJ2-3
CDR3 protein: CASTTSPRDTQYF
CDR3 DNA: TGTGCCAGCACCACCTCGCCTCGAGATACGCAGTATTTT

V gene: TRBV3-1
clone size: NA
D gene: TRBD2
J gene: TRBJ2-7
CDR3 protein: CASSPGTSTLYEQYF
CDR3 DNA: TGTGCCAGCAGCCCCGGGACTAGCACACTCTACGAGCAGTACTTC

V gene: TRBV4-1
clone size: NA
D gene: NA
J gene: TRBJ2-5
CDR3 protein: CASSQRPLADQETQYF
CDR3 DNA: TGCGCCAGCAGCCAAAGGCCTTTGGCTGATCAAGAGACCCAGTACTTC

V gene: TRBV7-3
clone size: few
D gene: NA
J gene: TRBJ2-3
CDR3 protein: CASSLMSGGSTDTQYF
CDR3 DNA: TGTGCCAGCAGCTTAATGTCGGGCGGGAGCACAGATACGCAGTATTTT

V gene: TRBV12-3/TRBV12-4
clone size: few
D gene: NA
J gene: TRBJ2-4
CDR3 protein: CASRPPGGKNIQYF
CDR3 DNA: TGTGCCAGCAGGCCCCCCGGGGGCAAAAACATTCAGTACTTC

V gene: TRBV27
clone size: NA
D gene: NA
J gene: TRBJ2-1
CDR3 protein: CASSILQANEQFF
CDR3 DNA: TGTGCCAGCAGTATTCTACAGGCCAATGAGCAGTTCTTC

V gene: TRBV3-1
clone size: many
D gene: NA
J gene: TRBJ2-7
CDR3 protein: CASSQDTLGYEQYF
CDR3 DNA: TGTGCCAGCAGCCAAGATACTCTAGGCTACGAGCAGTACTTC

V gene: TRBV7-3
clone size: NA
D gene: NA
J gene: TRBJ2-7
CDR3 protein: CASSLMHGASYEQYF
CDR3 DNA: TGTGCCAGCAGCTTAATGCACGGAGCAAGCTACGAGCAGTACTTC

V gene: TRBV9
clone size: NA
D gene: TRBD2
J gene: TRBJ2-5
CDR3 protein: CASSGGLAGAWGETQYF
CDR3 DNA: TGTGCCAGCAGCGGGGGACTAGCGGGAGCATGGGGGGAGACCCAGTACTTC

V gene: TRBV20-1
clone size: few
D gene: TRBD2
J gene: TRBJ2-7
CDR3 protein: CSAGWTSGYEQYF
CDR3 DNA: TGCAGTGCTGGGTGGACTAGCGGTTACGAGCAGTACTTC

V gene: TRBV7-6
clone size: NA
D gene: NA
J gene: TRBJ2-1
CDR3 protein: CASSPQGGGFQNEQFF
CDR3 DNA: TGTGCCAGCAGCCCCCAGGGGGGAGGCTTCCAAAATGAGCAGTTCTTC

V gene: TRBV12-5
clone size: NA
D gene: TRBD2
J gene: TRBJ2-2
CDR3 protein: CASGTGLAGFLGELFF
CDR3 DNA: TGTGCTAGTGGTACAGGACTAGCGGGATTTCTGGGGGAGCTGTTTTTT

V gene: TRBV4-2
clone size: NA
D gene: NA
J gene: TRBJ2-5
CDR3 protein: CASSQNLGTQYQETQYF
CDR3 DNA: TGTGCCAGCAGCCAAAACCTCGGGACACAGTACCAAGAGACCCAGTACTTC

V gene: TRBV29-1
clone size: NA
D gene: NA
J gene: TRBJ2-3
CDR3 protein: CSATDSQGTDTQYF
CDR3 DNA: TGCAGCGCCACGGATAGTCAGGGGACAGATACGCAGTATTTT

V gene: TRBV24-1
clone size: once
D gene: NA
J gene: TRBJ1-2
CDR3 protein: CATSDPGHNYGYTF
CDR3 DNA: TGTGCCACCAGTGATCCGGGACATAACTATGGCTACACCTTC

V gene: TRBV19
clone size: few
D gene: TRBD2
J gene: TRBJ2-1
CDR3 protein: CASSIRDYPNNEQFF
CDR3 DNA: TGTGCCAGTAGTATCCGGGACTATCCTAACAATGAGCAGTTCTTC

V gene: TRBV7-2
clone size: NA
D gene: TRBD1
J gene: TRBJ2-3
CDR3 protein: CASSPPRGSTDTQYF
CDR3 DNA: TGTGCCAGCAGCCCCCCCAGGGGGAGCACAGATACGCAGTATTTT

V gene: TRBV20-1
clone size: few
D gene: NA
J gene: TRBJ2-1
CDR3 protein: CSARLIHPSNEQFF
CDR3 DNA: TGCAGTGCTAGGTTAATTCACCCCTCGAATGAGCAGTTCTTC

V gene: TRBV27
clone size: few
D gene: NA
J gene: TRBJ1-1
CDR3 protein: CASNTYSQRNTEAFF
CDR3 DNA: TGTGCCAGCAATACATACAGTCAGAGGAACACTGAAGCTTTCTTT

V gene: TRBV5-5
clone size: NA
D gene: NA
J gene: TRBJ1-4
CDR3 protein: CASSSQPPDGEKLFF
CDR3 DNA: TGTGCCAGCAGCTCCCAACCCCCCGATGGGGAAAAACTGTTTTTT

V gene: TRBV20-1
clone size: NA
D gene: NA
J gene: TRBJ2-5
CDR3 protein: CSAFLPRGQGTQYF
CDR3 DNA: TGCAGTGCTTTTCTCCCAAGGGGTCAAGGGACCCAGTACTTC

V gene: TRBV19
clone size: few
D gene: NA
J gene: TRBJ2-7
CDR3 protein: CASSMASAFLYEQYF
CDR3 DNA: TGTGCCAGTAGTATGGCTAGCGCTTTCCTTTACGAGCAGTACTTC

V gene: TRBV12-3/TRBV12-4
clone size: few
D gene: NA
J gene: TRBJ1-5
CDR3 protein: CASRAAGLPQHF
CDR3 DNA: TGTGCCAGCAGGGCAGCGGGACTGCCCCAGCATTTT

V gene: TRBV4-2
clone size: NA
D gene: NA
J gene: TRBJ2-4
CDR3 protein: CASSQDGGRNIQYF
CDR3 DNA: TGTGCCAGCAGCCAAGACGGGGGTCGAAACATTCAGTACTTC

V gene: TRBV5-1
clone size: few
D gene: NA
J gene: TRBJ1-2
CDR3 protein: CASSFYSNYGYTF
CDR3 DNA: TGCGCCAGCAGTTTTTACAGTAACTATGGCTACACCTTC

V gene: TRBV29-1
clone size: few
D gene: TRBD1
J gene: TRBJ1-3
CDR3 protein: CSAADRGRGNTIYF
CDR3 DNA: TGCAGCGCCGCGGACAGGGGGCGAGGAAACACCATATATTTT

V gene: TRBV5-1
clone size: NA
D gene: TRBD1
J gene: TRBJ2-7
CDR3 protein: CASSPGTDNTYEQYF
CDR3 DNA: TGCGCCAGCAGCCCCGGGACAGATAATACCTACGAGCAGTACTTC

V gene: TRBV5-1
clone size: NA
D gene: TRBD1
J gene: TRBJ2-7
CDR3 protein: CASSLLHPGQGSYELYF
CDR3 DNA: TGCGCCAGCAGCTTACTTCACCCGGGACAGGGGTCCTACGAGCTGTACTTC

V gene: TRBV24-1
clone size: NA
D gene: NA
J gene: TRBJ2-1
CDR3 protein: CATSLTGYNEQFF
CDR3 DNA: TGTGCCACCAGTTTGACCGGGTACAATGAGCAGTTCTTC

V gene: TRBV7-2
clone size: few
D gene: TRBD2
J gene: TRBJ2-1
CDR3 protein: CASSIALAGNEQFF
CDR3 DNA: TGTGCCAGCAGCATAGCCCTAGCGGGTAATGAGCAGTTCTTC

V gene: TRBV3-1
clone size: few
D gene: NA
J gene: TRBJ1-3
CDR3 protein: CASSLMGRRSGNTIYF
CDR3 DNA: TGTGCCAGCAGCCTTATGGGGCGTCGCTCTGGAAACACCATATATTTT

V gene: TRBV29-1
clone size: NA
D gene: NA
J gene: TRBJ1-1
CDR3 protein: CSVDYSGQGLAFF
CDR3 DNA: TGCAGCGTTGACTATTCGGGGCAGGGGCTGGCTTTCTTT

V gene: TRBV7-3
clone size: NA
D gene: TRBD2
J gene: TRBJ2-3
CDR3 protein: CASTALAESTDTQYF
CDR3 DNA: TGTGCCAGCACCGCCCTAGCGGAAAGCACAGATACGCAGTATTTT

V gene: TRBV4-1
clone size: NA
D gene: NA
J gene: TRBJ2-7
CDR3 protein: CASSQQLEYEQYF
CDR3 DNA: TGCGCCAGCAGCCAACAACTAGAGTACGAGCAGTACTTC

V gene: TRBV19
clone size: NA
D gene: NA
J gene: TRBJ2-1
CDR3 protein: CASSIVAGLINEQFF
CDR3 DNA: TGTGCCAGTAGTATAGTTGCGGGTTTAATCAATGAGCAGTTCTTC

V gene: TRBV7-6
clone size: NA
D gene: NA
J gene: TRBJ2-1
CDR3 protein: CASSLNVAVYNEQFF
CDR3 DNA: TGTGCCAGCAGCTTAAACGTAGCGGTTTACAATGAGCAGTTCTTC

V gene: TRBV5-1
clone size: many
D gene: NA
J gene: TRBJ1-1
CDR3 protein: CASSLTRGNTEAFF
CDR3 DNA: TGCGCCAGCAGCTTGACCCGGGGGAACACTGAAGCTTTCTTT

V gene: TRBV18
clone size: few
D gene: TRBD1
J gene: TRBJ2-1
CDR3 protein: CASSPRTGADRQFF
CDR3 DNA: TGTGCCAGCTCACCGCGGACAGGGGCCGATCGGCAGTTCTTC

V gene: TRBV21-1
clone size: NA
D gene: NA
J gene: TRBJ1-1
CDR3 protein: CASPATPGGTEAFF
CDR3 DNA: TGTGCCAGCCCCGCAACTCCTGGGGGCACTGAAGCTTTCTTT

V gene: TRBV11-2
clone size: NA
D gene: TRBD2
J gene: TRBJ2-1
CDR3 protein: CASSLDPSGSYNEQFF
CDR3 DNA: TGTGCCAGCAGCTTAGATCCTAGCGGGAGCTACAATGAGCAGTTCTTC

V gene: TRBV5-1
clone size: NA
D gene: NA
J gene: TRBJ2-6
CDR3 protein: CASSLEGARRSGANVLTF
CDR3 DNA: TGCGCCAGCAGCTTGGAAGGGGCCAGGCGCTCTGGGGCCAACGTCCTGACTTTC

V gene: TRBV11-3
clone size: few
D gene: NA
J gene: TRBJ2-1
CDR3 protein: CASSLMGTEQFF
CDR3 DNA: TGTGCCAGCAGCTTAATGGGGACCGAGCAGTTCTTC

V gene: TRBV12-3/TRBV12-4
clone size: few
D gene: NA
J gene: TRBJ2-7
CDR3 protein: CASSLWDSHYEQYF
CDR3 DNA: TGTGCCAGCAGTTTATGGGACTCTCACTACGAGCAGTACTTC

V gene: TRBV4-1
clone size: NA
D gene: NA
J gene: TRBJ2-5
CDR3 protein: CASSHFLAQETQYF
CDR3 DNA: TGCGCCAGCAGCCACTTTCTGGCGCAAGAGACCCAGTACTTC

V gene: TRBV7-8
clone size: few
D gene: NA
J gene: TRBJ2-7
CDR3 protein: CASSTRDRSGEQYF
CDR3 DNA: TGTGCCAGCAGCACCAGGGACCGCTCGGGCGAGCAGTACTTC

V gene: TRBV7-9
clone size: few
D gene: NA
J gene: TRBJ2-7
CDR3 protein: CASSLGVRRFEQYF
CDR3 DNA: TGTGCCAGCAGCCTTGGGGTGCGGAGGTTCGAGCAGTACTTC

V gene: TRBV3-1
clone size: NA
D gene: TRBD2
J gene: TRBJ2-7
CDR3 protein: CASSQGGGSLYEQYF
CDR3 DNA: TGTGCCAGCAGCCAAGGCGGGGGAAGCCTCTACGAGCAGTACTTC

V gene: TRBV11-2
clone size: few
D gene: NA
J gene: TRBJ1-4
CDR3 protein: CASSLVLPFQASVTTNEKLFF
CDR3 DNA: TGTGCCAGCAGCTTAGTCCTCCCATTCCAGGCGTCCGTTACAACTAATGAAAAACTGTTTTTT

V gene: TRBV9
clone size: NA
D gene: NA
J gene: TRBJ1-4
CDR3 protein: CASSPHSGKKEKLFF
CDR3 DNA: TGTGCCAGCAGCCCCCACTCGGGGAAGAAAGAAAAACTGTTTTTT

V gene: TRBV5-6
clone size: NA
D gene: TRBD1
J gene: TRBJ2-3
CDR3 protein: CASSPGQAWDTDTQYF
CDR3 DNA: TGTGCCAGCAGCCCCGGACAGGCTTGGGACACAGATACGCAGTATTTT

V gene: TRBV6-5
clone size: NA
D gene: TRBD2
J gene: TRBJ2-2
CDR3 protein: CASSSDLLAGVLAGELFF
CDR3 DNA: TGTGCCAGCAGTTCCGACCTACTAGCGGGAGTCCTCGCCGGGGAGCTGTTTTTT

V gene: TRBV7-9
clone size: few
D gene: NA
J gene: TRBJ2-3
CDR3 protein: CASSLDVGSTDTQYF
CDR3 DNA: TGTGCCAGCAGCTTAGATGTAGGGAGCACAGATACGCAGTATTTT

V gene: TRBV28
clone size: NA
D gene: NA
J gene: TRBJ2-3
CDR3 protein: CASSLLKARLFGTDTQYF
CDR3 DNA: TGTGCCAGCAGTTTATTGAAGGCTAGATTATTTGGCACAGATACGCAGTATTTT

V gene: TRBV27
clone size: NA
D gene: NA
J gene: TRBJ2-1
CDR3 protein: CASSLAAWGEQFF
CDR3 DNA: TGTGCCAGCAGTTTAGCCGCGTGGGGTGAGCAGTTCTTC